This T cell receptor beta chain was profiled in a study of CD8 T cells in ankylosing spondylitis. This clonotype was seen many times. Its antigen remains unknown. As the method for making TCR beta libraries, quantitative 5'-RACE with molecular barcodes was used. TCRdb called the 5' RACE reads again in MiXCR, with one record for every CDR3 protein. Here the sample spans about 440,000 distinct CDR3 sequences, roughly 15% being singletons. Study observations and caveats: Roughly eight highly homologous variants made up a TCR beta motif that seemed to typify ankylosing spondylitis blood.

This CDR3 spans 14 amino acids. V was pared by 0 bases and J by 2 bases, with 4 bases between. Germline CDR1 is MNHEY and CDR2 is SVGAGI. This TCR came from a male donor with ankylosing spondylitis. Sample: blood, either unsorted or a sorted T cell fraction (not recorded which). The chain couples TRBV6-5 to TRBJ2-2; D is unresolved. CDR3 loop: CASSYSLNTGELFF. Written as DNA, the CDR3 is TGTGCCAGCAGTTACTCGCTTAACACCGGGGAGCTGTTTTTT.